This T cell receptor beta chain was sequenced during a study of blood T cell repertoires in COVID-19. TCRdb keeps only in-frame clones here, not all; method: immunoSEQ multiplex PCR. The sample holds some 25,000 clones; 92% are singletons and the top ten take about 31%. With V trimmed by 3 bases and J by 14 bases, 15 bases remained unmatched. The CDR3 consists of 15 residues. Germline CDR1 and CDR2: GTSNPN and SVGIG (reference sequence). The TCR sequence derives from a man between 65 and 85 years old with active COVID-19. This sequence joins TRBV30 and TRBJ1-6, with TRBD1 matching 8 bases. Sequenced sample: peripheral blood. The CDR3 region is CAWSTHGRGLWTLHF. CDR3 DNA sequence: TGTGCCTGGAGCACCCACGGCAGGGGGCTTTGGACCCTCCACTTT.